The clone carrying this T cell receptor (beta chain) was seen a handful of times. No antigen is known for it. These data belong to a study of CD8 T cells in ankylosing spondylitis. General study points: A motif in TCR beta, a set of 8 or 9 highly homologous variants, appeared characteristic of ankylosing spondylitis blood. The authors reported significant enrichment of disease-linked clones in matched ankylosing spondylitis synovial fluid.

The CDR3 totals 11 residues. Trimming removed 4 bases at V and 8 bases at J, with 6 bases between. Germline CDR1 and CDR2: SGHTA and FQGNSA. TCRdb ran MiXCR on the 5' RACE reads and lists one entry per CDR3 protein. The sample records a few hundred thousand distinct CDR3 sequences, about a fifth being singletons. The sequenced sample was blood, either unsorted or a sorted T cell fraction (not recorded which). This sequence was found in a male donor with ankylosing spondylitis. J is TRBJ2-1 and V is TRBV7-2, with D unclear. The CDR3 DNA sequence: TGTGCCAGCAGCTCCTTCCATGAGCAGTTCTTC. It encodes CASSSFHEQFF.